This T cell receptor beta chain was sequenced for a study of blood T cells in healthy people across ages. In this sample, this clonotype turned up a few times. Its antigen is still unknown. The CDR3 has 16 amino acids. V shed 3 bases, J shed 2 bases, and the junction held 7 bases outside the gene matches. Germline assignment: CDR1 SGHTA and CDR2 FQGNSA. The second PCR ran about 6 to 12 cycles with a sample-barcoded 5' primer and J-beta primers. TCRdb independently ran MiXCR on the 5' RACE reads; one entry per CDR3 protein. In the table there are under 750,000 distinct CDR3 sequences, under 55% of which are singletons. Study observations and caveats: Shifts in expanded clonotypes may have been confounded by donor CMV status, which was unknown. Diversity was estimated from one million T cells, and these estimates were considered underestimates.

The source of this sequence is an elderly man in good health. Sample: blood. The chain combines TRBV7-2 with TRBJ1-2; the match to TRBD1 covers 9 bases. CDR3 residues: CASSFPGGQGNYGYTF. The DNA of the CDR3 is TGTGCCAGCAGCTTTCCAGGTGGACAGGGGAACTATGGCTACACCTTC.